This TCR beta chain was observed in a study of cytomegalovirus exposure and HLA in healthy donors. V was clipped by 4 bases and J by 1 base; unmatched bases: 8. The CDR3 runs 16 residues. Per germline, CDR1 MNHNS and CDR2 SASEGT. Notes on the study in general: Later analysis identified several of the most significant clusters that appeared linked to common viral pathogens.

Healthy bone marrow donors supplied every sample. In its sample, this clone was seen a few times. Its antigen is not identified. PCR primers comprised 60 Vbeta and 13 Jbeta primers. Measured with immunoSEQ multiplex PCR; TCRdb has only the in-frame clones, and not every one. The sample has about 140,000 clones; approximately 80% are singletons. The chain recombines TRBV6-1 with TRBJ1-1; 8 bases are a match to TRBD1. What was sequenced was PBMCs. The clonotype originates from a male donor in good health and CMV-seronegative. CDR3 region: CASSARLGQGNTEAFF. CDR3 bases: TGTGCCAGCAGTGCACGACTCGGACAGGGGAACACTGAAGCTTTCTTT.